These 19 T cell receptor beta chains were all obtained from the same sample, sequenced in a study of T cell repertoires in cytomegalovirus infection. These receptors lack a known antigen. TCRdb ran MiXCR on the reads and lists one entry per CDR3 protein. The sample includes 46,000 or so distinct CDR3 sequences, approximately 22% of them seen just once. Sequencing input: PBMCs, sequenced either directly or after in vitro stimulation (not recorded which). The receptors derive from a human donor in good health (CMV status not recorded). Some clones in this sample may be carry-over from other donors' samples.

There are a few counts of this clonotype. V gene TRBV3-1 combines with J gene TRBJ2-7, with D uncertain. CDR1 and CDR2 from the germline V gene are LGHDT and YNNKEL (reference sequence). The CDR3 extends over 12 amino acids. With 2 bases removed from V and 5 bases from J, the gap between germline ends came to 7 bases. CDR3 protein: CASSQQFHEQYF. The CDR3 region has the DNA TGTGCCAGCAGCCAACAGTTTCACGAGCAGTACTTC.

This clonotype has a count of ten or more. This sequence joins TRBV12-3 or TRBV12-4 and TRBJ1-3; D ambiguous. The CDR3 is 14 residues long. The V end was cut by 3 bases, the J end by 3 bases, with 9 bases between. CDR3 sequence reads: CASSFIGFGNTIYF. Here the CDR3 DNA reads TGTGCCAGCAGTTTTATCGGCTTTGGAAACACCATATATTTT.

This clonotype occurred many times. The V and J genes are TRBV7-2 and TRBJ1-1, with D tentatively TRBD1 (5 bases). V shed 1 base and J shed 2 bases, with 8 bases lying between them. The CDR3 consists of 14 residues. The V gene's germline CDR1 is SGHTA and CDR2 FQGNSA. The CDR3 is CASSLGQRNTEAFF. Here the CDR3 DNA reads TGTGCCAGCAGCTTAGGACAGAGAAACACTGAAGCTTTCTTT.

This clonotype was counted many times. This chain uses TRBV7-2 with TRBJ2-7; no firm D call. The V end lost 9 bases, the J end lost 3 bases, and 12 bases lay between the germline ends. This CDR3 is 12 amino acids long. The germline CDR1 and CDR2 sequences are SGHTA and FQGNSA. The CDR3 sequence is CASARTDYEQYF. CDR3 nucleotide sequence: TGTGCCAGTGCGCGAACAGACTACGAGCAGTACTTC.

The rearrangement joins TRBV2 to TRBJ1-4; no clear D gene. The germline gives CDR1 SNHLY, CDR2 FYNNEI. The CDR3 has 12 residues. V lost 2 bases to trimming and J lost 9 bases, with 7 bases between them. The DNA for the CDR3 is TGTGCCAGCAGTGAAATCTGGCAAAAACTGTTTTTT. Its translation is CASSEIWQKLFF.

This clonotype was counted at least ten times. CDR3 amino acids: CASSQDWAQPGQHTGELFF. The CDR3 DNA follows: TGCGCCAGCAGCCAAGATTGGGCCCAGCCGGGACAGCACACCGGGGAGCTGTTTTTT. The V gene is TRBV4-3, the J gene TRBJ2-2; 7 bases are shared with TRBD1. The CDR3 loop spans 19 amino acids. Germline values: CDR1 LGHNA, CDR2 YSLEER. The V segment lost 0 bases and the J segment 3 bases; nucleotides outside the gene matches: 13.

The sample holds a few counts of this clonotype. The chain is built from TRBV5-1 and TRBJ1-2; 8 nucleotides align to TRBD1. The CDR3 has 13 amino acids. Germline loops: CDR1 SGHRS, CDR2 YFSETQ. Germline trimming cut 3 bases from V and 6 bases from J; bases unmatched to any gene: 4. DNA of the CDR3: TGCGCCAGCAGCTCGACAGGGGTCCATGGCTACACCTTC. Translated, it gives CASSSTGVHGYTF. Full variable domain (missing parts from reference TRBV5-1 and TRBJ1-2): KAGVTQTPRYLIKTRGQQVTLSCSPISGHRSVSWYQQTPGQGLQFLFEYFSETQRNKGNFPGRFSGRQFSNSRSEMNVSTLELGDSALYLCASSSTGVHGYTFGSGTRLTVV.

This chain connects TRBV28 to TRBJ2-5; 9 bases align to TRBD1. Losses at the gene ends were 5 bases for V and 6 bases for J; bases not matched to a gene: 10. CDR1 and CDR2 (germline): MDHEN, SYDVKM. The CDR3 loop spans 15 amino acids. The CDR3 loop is CASSRPTGGKKTQYF. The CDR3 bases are TGTGCCAGCAGTCGCCCCACAGGGGGCAAAAAGACCCAGTACTTC. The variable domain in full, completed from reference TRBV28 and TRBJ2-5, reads DVKVTQSSRYLVKRTGEKVFLECVQDMDHENMFWYRQDPGLGLRLIYFSYDVKMKEKGDIPEGYSVSREKKERFSLILESASTNQTSMYLCASSRPTGGKKTQYFGPGTRLLVL.

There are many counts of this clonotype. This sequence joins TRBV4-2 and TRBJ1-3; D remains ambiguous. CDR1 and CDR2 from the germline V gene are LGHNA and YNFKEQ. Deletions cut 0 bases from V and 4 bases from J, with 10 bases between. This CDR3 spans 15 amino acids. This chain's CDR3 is CASSQDWGAGNTIYF. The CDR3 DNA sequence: TGTGCCAGCAGCCAAGATTGGGGAGCGGGAAACACCATATATTTT.

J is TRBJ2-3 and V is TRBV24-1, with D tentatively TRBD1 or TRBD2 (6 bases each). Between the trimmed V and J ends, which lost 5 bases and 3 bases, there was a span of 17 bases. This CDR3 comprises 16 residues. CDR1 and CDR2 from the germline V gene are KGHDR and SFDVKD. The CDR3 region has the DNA TGTGCCACCAGTGGGGGGGCTAGCGACTCGACAGATACGCAGTATTTT. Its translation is CATSGGASDSTDTQYF.

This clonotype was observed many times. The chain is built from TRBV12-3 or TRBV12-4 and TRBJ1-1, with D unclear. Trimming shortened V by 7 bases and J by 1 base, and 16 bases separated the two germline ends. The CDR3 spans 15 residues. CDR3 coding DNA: TGTGCCAGCAACACGCAACAAGGTACGAACACTGAAGCTTTCTTT. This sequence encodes CASNTQQGTNTEAFF.

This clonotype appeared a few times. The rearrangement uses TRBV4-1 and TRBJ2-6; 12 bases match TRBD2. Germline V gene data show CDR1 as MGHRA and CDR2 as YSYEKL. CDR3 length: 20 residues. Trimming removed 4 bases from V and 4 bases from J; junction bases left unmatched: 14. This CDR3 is CASSRGSGLAGSSGANVLTF. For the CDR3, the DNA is TGCGCCAGCAGCCGCGGTTCAGGACTAGCGGGGTCCTCCGGGGCCAACGTCCTGACTTTC.

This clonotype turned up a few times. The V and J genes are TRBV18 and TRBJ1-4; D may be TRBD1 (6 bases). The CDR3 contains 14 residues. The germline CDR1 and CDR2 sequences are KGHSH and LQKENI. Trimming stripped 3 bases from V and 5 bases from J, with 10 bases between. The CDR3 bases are TGTGCCAGCTCACCTCGACAGGAGAATGAAAAACTGTTTTTT. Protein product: CASSPRQENEKLFF. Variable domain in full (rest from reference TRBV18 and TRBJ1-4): NAGVMQNPRHLVRRRGQEARLRCSPMKGHSHVYWYRQLPEEGLKFMVYLQKENIIDESGMPKERFSAEFPKEGPSILRIQQVVRGDSAAYFCASSPRQENEKLFFGSGTQLSVL.

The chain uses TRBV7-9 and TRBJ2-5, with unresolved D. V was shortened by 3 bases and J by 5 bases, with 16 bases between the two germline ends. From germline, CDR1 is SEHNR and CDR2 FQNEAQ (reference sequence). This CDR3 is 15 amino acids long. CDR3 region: CASSLVGNYLETQYF. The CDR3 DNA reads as TGTGCCAGCAGCTTGGTTGGCAACTACTTGGAGACCCAGTACTTC. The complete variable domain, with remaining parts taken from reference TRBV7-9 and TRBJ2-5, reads DTGVSQNPRHKITKRGQNVTFRCDPISEHNRLYWYRQTLGQGPEFLTYFQNEAQLEKSRLLSDRFSAERPKGSFSTLEIQRTEQGDSAMYLCASSLVGNYLETQYFGPGTRLLVL.

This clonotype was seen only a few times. CDR3 in DNA: TGTGCCACCAGTGATTTGGCAGGGCGGAATGAGCAGTTCTTC. Its protein product is CATSDLAGRNEQFF. V gene TRBV24-1 combines with J gene TRBJ2-1; D might be TRBD1 (5 bases). Trimming took off 0 bases at V and 7 bases at J, with 9 bases between the two ends. The CDR3 has 14 amino acids. Germline values: CDR1 KGHDR, CDR2 SFDVKD.

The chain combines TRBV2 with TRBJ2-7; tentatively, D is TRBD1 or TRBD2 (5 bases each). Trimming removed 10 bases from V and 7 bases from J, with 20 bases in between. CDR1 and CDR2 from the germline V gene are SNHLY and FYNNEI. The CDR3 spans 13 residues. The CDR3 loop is CATLLGRNSEQYF. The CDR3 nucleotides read TGTGCCACTTTGTTGGGACGGAATTCGGAGCAGTACTTC.

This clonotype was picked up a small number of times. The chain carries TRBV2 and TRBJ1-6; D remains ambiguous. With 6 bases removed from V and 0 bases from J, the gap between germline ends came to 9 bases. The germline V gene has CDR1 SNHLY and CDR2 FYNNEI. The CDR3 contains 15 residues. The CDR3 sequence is CASRAGSSYNSPLHF. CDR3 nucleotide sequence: TGTGCCAGCAGGGCTGGTAGCTCCTATAATTCACCCCTCCACTTT.

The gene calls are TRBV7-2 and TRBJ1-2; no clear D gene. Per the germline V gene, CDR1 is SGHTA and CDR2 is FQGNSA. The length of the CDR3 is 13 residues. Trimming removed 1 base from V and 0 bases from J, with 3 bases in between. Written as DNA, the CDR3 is TGTGCCAGCAGCTTAGACACTAACTATGGCTACACCTTC. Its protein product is CASSLDTNYGYTF.

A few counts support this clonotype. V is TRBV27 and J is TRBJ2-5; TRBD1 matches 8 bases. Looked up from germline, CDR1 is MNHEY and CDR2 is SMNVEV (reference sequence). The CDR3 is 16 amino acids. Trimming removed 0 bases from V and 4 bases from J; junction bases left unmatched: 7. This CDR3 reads CASSLSPGGSGETQYF. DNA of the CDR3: TGTGCCAGCAGTTTATCCCCAGGGGGCTCGGGAGAGACCCAGTACTTC.